This section outlines one T cell receptor (beta chain) sequence together with its context. One end of the junction is discordant with germline, which a read error may explain. This sample stems from a study of a mutant IDH1 vaccine in newly diagnosed glioma. Study as a whole: The therapy given earlier, which was standard therapy, consisted of radiotherapy, temozolomide, or both, and most of the patients received both.

Clones were sequenced by immunoSEQ multiplex PCR, and TCRdb holds only the in-frame ones, with some missing. The sample has under 80,000 clones, 80% to 90% seen once; the top ten hold under 3.5%. The time point denotes: baseline, week 1 (first vaccination visit). Treatment: pre-vaccination baseline after standard-of-care therapy. The TCR sequence derives from a man aged 25-45 years with glioma. This specimen consisted of PBMCs, obtained from a glioma patient treated with radiotherapy, temozolomide or both.

CDR3 coding DNA: TGTGCCAGCAGTGAAGATGGGGGGGCCTCTGGAAACACCGTATATTTT. Protein product: CASSEDGGASGNTVYF. The chain carries TRBV6-1 and TRBJ1-3, with a tentative D call TRBD1 (6 bases). Germline CDR1 MNHNS, CDR2 SASEGT. The CDR3 totals 16 residues.